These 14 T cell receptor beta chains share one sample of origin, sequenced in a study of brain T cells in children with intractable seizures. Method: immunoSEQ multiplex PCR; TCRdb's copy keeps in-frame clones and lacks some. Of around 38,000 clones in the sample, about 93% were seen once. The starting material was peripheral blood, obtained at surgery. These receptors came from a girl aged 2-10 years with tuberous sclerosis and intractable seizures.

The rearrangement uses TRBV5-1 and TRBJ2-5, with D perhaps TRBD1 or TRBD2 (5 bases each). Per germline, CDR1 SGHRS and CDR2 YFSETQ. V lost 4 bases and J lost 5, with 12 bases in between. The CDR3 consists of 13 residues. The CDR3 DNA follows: TGCGCCAGCAGCCCGGGACCAAGGGAGACCCAGTACTTC. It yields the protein CASSPGPRETQYF.

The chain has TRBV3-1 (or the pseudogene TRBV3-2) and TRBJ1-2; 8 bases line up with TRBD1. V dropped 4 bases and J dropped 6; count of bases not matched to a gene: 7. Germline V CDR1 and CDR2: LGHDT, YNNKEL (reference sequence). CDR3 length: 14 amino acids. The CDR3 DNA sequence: TGTGCCAGCAGCCCCTACTCAGGGGGCGATGGCTACACCTTC. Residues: CASSPYSGGDGYTF.

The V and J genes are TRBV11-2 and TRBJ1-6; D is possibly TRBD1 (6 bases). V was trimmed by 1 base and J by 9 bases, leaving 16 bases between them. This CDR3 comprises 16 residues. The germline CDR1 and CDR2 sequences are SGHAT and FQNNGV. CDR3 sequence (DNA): TGTGCCAGCAGCTTAGGGGGCAGGGGTAGATCTTCACCCCTCCACTTT. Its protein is CASSLGGRGRSSPLHF.

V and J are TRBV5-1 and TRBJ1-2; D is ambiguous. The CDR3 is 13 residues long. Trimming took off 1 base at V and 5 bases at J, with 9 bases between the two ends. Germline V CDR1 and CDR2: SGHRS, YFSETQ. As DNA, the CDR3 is TGCGCCAGCAGCTTGTCTCCGGATTATGGCTACACCTTC. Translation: CASSLSPDYGYTF.

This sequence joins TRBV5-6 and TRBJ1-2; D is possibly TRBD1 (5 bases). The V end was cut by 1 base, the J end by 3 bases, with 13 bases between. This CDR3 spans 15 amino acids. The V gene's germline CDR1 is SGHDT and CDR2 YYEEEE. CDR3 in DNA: TGTGCCAGCAGCTTGATATACGCGGGGGACTATGGCTACACCTTC. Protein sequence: CASSLIYAGDYGYTF.

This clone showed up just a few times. As DNA, the CDR3 is TGCGCCAGCAGCCGGGGGACGGATGATCAGCCCCAGCATTTT. Encoded protein: CASSRGTDDQPQHF. V and J are TRBV5-1 and TRBJ1-5; a possible D gene is TRBD1 (5 bases). This CDR3 is 14 amino acids long. Trimming took off 4 bases at V and 5 bases at J, with 13 bases between the two ends. Germline V gene data show CDR1 as SGHRS and CDR2 as YFSETQ.

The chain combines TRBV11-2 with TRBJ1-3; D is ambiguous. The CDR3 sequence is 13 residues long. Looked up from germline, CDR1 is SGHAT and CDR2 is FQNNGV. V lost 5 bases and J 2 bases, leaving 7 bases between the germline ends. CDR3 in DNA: TGTGCCAGCAGCCTCGGGACTGGAAACACCATATATTTT. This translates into CASSLGTGNTIYF.

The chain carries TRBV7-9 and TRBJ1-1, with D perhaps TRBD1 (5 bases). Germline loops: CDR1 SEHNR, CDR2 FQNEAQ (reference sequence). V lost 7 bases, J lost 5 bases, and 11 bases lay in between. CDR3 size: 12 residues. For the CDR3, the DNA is TGTGCCAGCACACACAGGTTGACTGAAGCTTTCTTT. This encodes CASTHRLTEAFF. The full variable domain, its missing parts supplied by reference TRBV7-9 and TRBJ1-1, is DTGVSQNPRHKITKRGQNVTFRCDPISEHNRLYWYRQTLGQGPEFLTYFQNEAQLEKSRLLSDRFSAERPKGSFSTLEIQRTEQGDSAMYLCASTHRLTEAFFGQGTRLTVV.

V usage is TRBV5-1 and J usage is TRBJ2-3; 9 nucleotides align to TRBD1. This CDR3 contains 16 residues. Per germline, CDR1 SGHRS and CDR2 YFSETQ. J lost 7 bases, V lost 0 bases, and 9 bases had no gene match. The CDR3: CASSLVGQGQLNTQYF. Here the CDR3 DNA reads TGCGCCAGCAGCTTGGTGGGACAGGGTCAGTTAAATACGCAGTATTTT.

The CDR3: CASSYSTWRPRPREETQYF. The CDR3 nucleotides are TGTGCCAGCAGTTACTCGACGTGGCGGCCCCGTCCGCGGGAAGAGACCCAGTACTTC. J is TRBJ2-5 and V is TRBV6-2 or TRBV6-3; tentative D call: TRBD2 (5 bases). Trimming stripped 0 bases from V and 3 bases from J, with 23 bases between. This CDR3 is 19 amino acids long. CDR1 is MNHEY and CDR2 is SVGEGT in the germline V gene.

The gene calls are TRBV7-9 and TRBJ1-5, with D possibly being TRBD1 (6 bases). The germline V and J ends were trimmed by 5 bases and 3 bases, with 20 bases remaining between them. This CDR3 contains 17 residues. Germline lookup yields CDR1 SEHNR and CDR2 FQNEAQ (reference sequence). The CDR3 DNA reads TGTGCCAGCAGCCGATCAATTCAGGGGAGGATCAATCAGCCCCAGCATTTT. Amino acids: CASSRSIQGRINQPQHF.

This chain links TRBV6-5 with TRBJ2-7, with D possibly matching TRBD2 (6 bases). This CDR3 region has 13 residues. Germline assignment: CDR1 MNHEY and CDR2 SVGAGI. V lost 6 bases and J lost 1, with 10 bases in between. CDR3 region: CASSSGPSYEQYF. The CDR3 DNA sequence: TGTGCCAGCAGCAGCGGGCCGTCCTACGAGCAGTACTTC.

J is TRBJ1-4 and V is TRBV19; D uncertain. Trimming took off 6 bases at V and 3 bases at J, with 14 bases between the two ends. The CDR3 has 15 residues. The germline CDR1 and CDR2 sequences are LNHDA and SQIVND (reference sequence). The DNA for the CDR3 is TGTGCCAGTAGCTCAGACAAGGTAGCTAATGAAAAACTGTTTTTT. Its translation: CASSSDKVANEKLFF.

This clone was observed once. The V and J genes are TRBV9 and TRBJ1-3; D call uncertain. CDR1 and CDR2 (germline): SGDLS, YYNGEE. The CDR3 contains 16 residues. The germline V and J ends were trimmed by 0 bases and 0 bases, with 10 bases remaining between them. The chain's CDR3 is CASSVDQVRSGNTIYF. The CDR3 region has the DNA TGTGCCAGCAGCGTAGACCAGGTCCGCTCTGGAAACACCATATATTTT.